This T cell receptor (beta chain) came from a study of cytotoxic CD8 clonotypes in ibrutinib-treated CLL. TCRdb keeps only in-frame clones here, not all; method: immunoSEQ multiplex PCR. Of 110,000 to 150,000 clones in the sample, approximately 77% were seen once. Trimming pared 4 bases from V and 6 bases from J, leaving 7 bases between. The germline V gene has CDR1 SNHLY and CDR2 FYNNEI. CDR3 size: 12 residues. The rearrangement joins TRBV2 to TRBJ1-5; D not resolved. The TCR sequence derives from a human donor with chronic lymphocytic leukemia. The material sequenced was PBMCs, taken after 12 months of ibrutinib treatment. CDR3 protein: CASSGGIQPQHF. The CDR3, as DNA: TGTGCCAGCAGTGGGGGAATTCAGCCCCAGCATTTT.